The sequence of this TCR beta chain was determined in a study of vaccination and CD4 T cells after COVID-19. Overall study: Nasal swab PCR showed SARS-CoV-2 in convalescent patients, roughly ten with mild and one with severe disease. Convalescent patients gave post-COVID blood a median about 100 days post-diagnosis, range 35 to 161.

Cultured CD4+ T cells had their DNA profiled by the Oncomine TCR Beta short-read assay. TCRdb called the PCR reads again in MiXCR, with one record for every CDR3 protein. The table lists 16,000 or so distinct CDR3 sequences, more than 40% of them singletons. The treatment: roughly 11-day PBMC culture with coronavirus spike peptide pools or control peptides (ViraFEST assay). Germline CDR1 and CDR2: MNHEY and SVGEGT. Trimming at V came to 8 bases and at J to 4 bases, leaving 16 bases not matched to a gene. The CDR3 contains 17 residues. In regard to this clonotype: Its specificity is not known.

This sequence originates from a human donor who had recovered from COVID-19. The gene calls are TRBV6-2 or TRBV6-3 and TRBJ1-5, with TRBD1 matching over 8 bases. This material consisted of CD4+ T cells from blood, cultured in vitro, taken after SARS-CoV-2 vaccination. CDR3 sequence (DNA): TGTGCCAGCCAGGTGACAGGGGCGTTATCGAGGAATCAGCCCCAGCATTTT. Its protein product is CASQVTGALSRNQPQHF.